Following are 8 T cell receptor beta chains from one sample sequenced in a study of shared clonotypes between healthy human individuals. Only in-frame clones appear in the TCRdb table, and some are missing; sequencing was by immunoSEQ multiplex PCR. The data hold some 2,500,000 clones, with roughly 93% observed a single time. Material: naive CD4+ T cells from PBMCs. Sample subset: CD45RA+ positively selected. Receptor source: a man aged 18 to 30 in good health. Some clones in this sample may be carry-over from other donors' samples.

The genes are TRBV27 and TRBJ2-2, with 9 bases lining up with TRBD2. The CDR3 is 16 residues long. Germline V CDR1 and CDR2: MNHEY, SMNVEV (reference sequence). V trimming: 1 base; J trimming: 6 bases; junction bases outside the gene matches: 6. CDR3 sequence: CASSLWGGRAAGELFF. The CDR3 DNA reads as TGTGCCAGCAGTTTATGGGGCGGGAGGGCCGCCGGGGAGCTGTTTTTT.

The gene calls are TRBV4-2 and TRBJ2-1; TRBD2 matches 10 bases. Unmatched junction bases numbered 8, after V lost 1 base and J lost 8 bases. CDR1 is LGHNA and CDR2 is YNFKEQ in the germline V gene. The CDR3 totals 16 residues. CDR3 sequence (DNA): TGTGCCAGCAGCCAAGGAGCTAGCGGGAGTAGCGATGAGCAGTTCTTC. It translates to CASSQGASGSSDEQFF.

The gene calls are TRBV4-3 and TRBJ2-7; D possibly corresponds to TRBD1 (6 bases). The V and J ends lost 4 bases and 4 bases respectively, with 14 bases between them. Germline CDR1 LGHNA, CDR2 YSLEER. The CDR3 has 14 residues. DNA of the CDR3: TGCGCCAGCAGCCGAGCAGGGGCTAGTTACGAGCAGTACTTC. This sequence encodes CASSRAGASYEQYF.

This sequence joins TRBV6-1 and TRBJ2-3, with 7 bases lining up with TRBD2. The CDR3 runs 13 residues. CDR1 is MNHNS, CDR2 SASEGT, per germline. With 11 bases clipped from V and 7 bases from J, the junction kept 12 bases outside the gene matches. The CDR3 protein is CASTGGTRNTQYF. CDR3 nucleotides: TGTGCCTCCACCGGGGGGACTCGTAATACGCAGTATTTT.

This clone was found once. V and J are TRBV7-9 and TRBJ1-2; D is unclear. Germline CDR1 and CDR2: SEHNR and FQNEAQ (reference sequence). The CDR3 spans 15 residues. Trimming took 4 bases from V and 1 from J, leaving 13 bases between them. The DNA for the CDR3 is TGTGCCAGCAGCTCCCCGAAGACTATTAACTATGGCTACACCTTC. Its protein is CASSSPKTINYGYTF.

The chain combines TRBV7-9 with TRBJ2-3, with D perhaps assigned TRBD1 or TRBD2 (5 bases each). The CDR3 loop spans 15 amino acids. Germline V gene sequence: CDR1 SEHNR, CDR2 FQNEAQ (reference sequence). The V end lost 5 bases, the J end lost 4 bases, and 16 bases lay between the germline ends. The CDR3 protein is CASSHGQGRADTQYF. The CDR3 nucleotides are TGTGCCAGCAGCCATGGTCAGGGACGGGCAGATACGCAGTATTTT. Filled out from reference TRBV7-9 and TRBJ2-3, the complete variable domain reads DTGVSQNPRHKITKRGQNVTFRCDPISEHNRLYWYRQTLGQGPEFLTYFQNEAQLEKSRLLSDRFSAERPKGSFSTLEIQRTEQGDSAMYLCASSHGQGRADTQYFGPGTRLTVL.

The chain has TRBV28 and TRBJ1-1; 7 bases align to TRBD1. Germline loops: CDR1 MDHEN, CDR2 SYDVKM. The CDR3 totals 14 residues. V was pared by 5 bases and J by 3 bases, with 6 bases of the junction left unmatched. CDR3 protein: CASSPLGGHTEAFF. CDR3 nucleotide sequence: TGTGCCAGCAGTCCTCTAGGGGGCCACACTGAAGCTTTCTTT.

The chain recombines TRBV4-1 with TRBJ2-3; 7 nucleotides agree with TRBD2. V shed 0 bases and J 4 bases; nucleotides not matched to a gene: 13. The length of the CDR3 is 18 residues. The germline CDR1 and CDR2 sequences are MGHRA and YSYEKL. This CDR3 reads CASSQDRRGSRGADTQYF. In nucleotides, the CDR3 is TGCGCCAGCAGCCAAGATCGTCGCGGGAGCCGAGGGGCAGATACGCAGTATTTT.